This T cell receptor (beta chain) stems from a study of T cell responses to AZD1222 COVID-19 vaccine. Study outcomes and limitations: Baseline seropositives among AZD1222 recipients totaled only six. Close to half of spike-specific TCRs reportedly recognize unmutated variant regions. The donor cohort was predominantly white British with a female majority, and clonal diversity may have been underestimated. CD4 TCRs covered the whole spike, strongest at regions 160-218 and 743-854.

This clone was detected only once. The antigen is unknown. Clones were sequenced by immunoSEQ multiplex PCR, and TCRdb holds only the in-frame ones, with some missing. Altogether 200,000 to 250,000 clones are present, roughly 94% being singletons, with the ten largest covering approximately 1.7%. CDR3 length: 16 residues. CDR1 SGDLS and CDR2 YYNGEE come from the germline V gene. V gave up 4 bases and J gave up 0 bases, with 14 bases separating them. The starting material was peripheral blood, obtained 28 days after the second dose of the MenACWY control vaccine. This TCR was sampled from an adult who received the MenACWY meningococcal vaccine as a control. J is TRBJ1-3 and V is TRBV9; D is perhaps TRBD1 (5 bases). The CDR3: CASSSGWPASGNTIYF. Written as DNA, the CDR3 is TGTGCCAGCAGCTCAGGGTGGCCAGCCTCTGGAAACACCATATATTTT.